This is a list of T cell receptor beta chains from one sample in a study of Ad26.COV2.S vaccination and SARS-CoV-2 variants. Sequencing used immunoSEQ multiplex PCR; TCRdb keeps in-frame clones, though not all of them. The sample has more than 300,000 clones; around nine tenths are singletons. The sequences come from peripheral blood, collected in a trial of Ad26.COV2.S vaccine versus placebo. The receptor source for this set is a person between 18 and 65 years old who received the Ad26.COV2.S COVID-19 vaccine or a placebo. Each CDR3 is given with its conserved first and last residue. The D gene is left open where the match is weak. Clone size is stated in some rows and not others, as once, few, many or a class when expanded.

v_gene	d_gene	j_gene	abundance	CDR3nt	CDR3aa
TRBV7-2	TRBD1	TRBJ1-1	-	TGTGCCAGCAGCTCGCAGACAGGGTTGAACACTGAAGCTTTCTTT	CASSSQTGLNTEAFF
TRBV12-5	TRBD2	TRBJ2-5	-	TGTGCTAGTGGAAGGGGACTAGCGGGAGAAGAGACCCAGTACTTC	CASGRGLAGEETQYF
TRBV19	-	TRBJ1-5	-	TGTGCCAGTAGTCCTCCGGCATGGCGCCTTAGCAATCAGCCCCAGCATTTT	CASSPPAWRLSNQPQHF
TRBV5-1	-	TRBJ1-1	-	TGCGCCAGCAGCCTCCAGGGTTATGACACTGAAGCTTTCTTT	CASSLQGYDTEAFF
TRBV30	-	TRBJ2-7	-	TGTGCCTGGAGTGGACCTTGGGGGGAGCAGTACTTC	CAWSGPWGEQYF
TRBV7-8	-	TRBJ1-4	-	TGTGCCAGCAGCTTAGCGGGCCGTCAGGCTAATGAAAAACTGTTTTTT	CASSLAGRQANEKLFF
TRBV15	-	TRBJ1-6	-	TGTGCCACCAGCAGAGGCCTGAGTAGCGCGAATTCACCCCTCCACTTT	CATSRGLSSANSPLHF
TRBV6-5	-	TRBJ1-1	few	TGTGCCAGCAGTTACACCGGGGCCACTGAAGCTTTCTTT	CASSYTGATEAFF
TRBV19	-	TRBJ1-6	few	TGTGCCAGCAAAATCTCCTCCTATAATTCACCCCTCCACTTT	CASKISSYNSPLHF
TRBV18	TRBD1	TRBJ2-3	-	TGTGCCAGCTCACCGGGACAGGGAAGGGCAGATACGCAGTATTTT	CASSPGQGRADTQYF
TRBV7-9	-	TRBJ1-2	-	TGTGCCAGCAGCGCTACCGCGAGTAACTATGGCTACACCTTC	CASSATASNYGYTF
TRBV4-1	TRBD1	TRBJ1-5	-	TGCGCCAGCAGCCCCCGGGACAGGGGGAATCAGCCCCAGCATTTT	CASSPRDRGNQPQHF
TRBV5-1	-	TRBJ2-1	-	TGCGCCAGCACGTCAGGTCTCAATGAGCAGTTCTTC	CASTSGLNEQFF
TRBV29-1	TRBD1	TRBJ2-1	-	TGCAGCGTCCGGGACAGGGCCTACAATGAGCAGTTCTTC	CSVRDRAYNEQFF
TRBV3-1/TRBV3-2	-	TRBJ1-1	few	TGTGCCAGCAGCCAGACGGGGGGGAACACTGAAGCTTTCTTT	CASSQTGGNTEAFF
TRBV3-1/TRBV3-2	-	TRBJ1-1	-	TGTGCCAGCAGTCGATCGGAGGGTTACACTGAAGCTTTCTTT	CASSRSEGYTEAFF
TRBV24-1	-	TRBJ1-4	-	TGTGCCACCAGTGATTATGGGGGGGCAAGGGCAAAACTGTTTTTT	CATSDYGGARAKLFF
TRBV29-1	-	TRBJ1-5	-	TGCAGCGTCGTAGAGGGGAACAATCAGCCCCAGCATTTT	CSVVEGNNQPQHF
TRBV19	TRBD2	TRBJ2-3	-	TGTGCCAGTAGTGCCCTAGCGGGACGGTCCAGTGATACGCAGTATTTT	CASSALAGRSSDTQYF
TRBV6-5	TRBD1	TRBJ1-2	-	TGTGCCAGCAGTTCGCAGGGGGCATATGGCTACACCTTC	CASSSQGAYGYTF
TRBV11-2	-	TRBJ1-2	-	TGTGCCAGCAGCTACAACAGGATCCCTAACTATGGCTACACCTTC	CASSYNRIPNYGYTF
TRBV6-6	-	TRBJ2-5	once	TGTGCCAGCAGGGCGGGCCCCGAGACCCAGTACTTC	CASRAGPETQYF
TRBV19	-	TRBJ1-1	-	TGTGCCAGTACTCCCGGGCCGAGTAGCGCTGAAGCTTTCTTT	CASTPGPSSAEAFF
TRBV5-1	TRBD1	TRBJ2-7	-	TGCGCCAGCAGTCGAGCCGGGACAGGAGCCTACGAGCAGTACTTC	CASSRAGTGAYEQYF
TRBV5-4	TRBD2	TRBJ2-7	few	TGTGCCAGCAGCTTGGGGCTAGCGGGCGACGAGCAGTACTTC	CASSLGLAGDEQYF
TRBV5-1	-	TRBJ2-5	-	TGCGCCAGCAGCTTGCAGCCAGGGATATCGGAGACCCAGTACTTC	CASSLQPGISETQYF
TRBV19	-	TRBJ2-5	-	TGTGCCAGTAGACCCTCGGGGTTTGGAGAGACCCAGTACTTC	CASRPSGFGETQYF